This T cell receptor beta chain stems from a study of blood T cell repertoires in COVID-19. Study-level background: PBMCs, B-cell-depleted T cells, or T cells were the source of the cDNA or gDNA that made up the material.

Clones were read by immunoSEQ multiplex PCR, and TCRdb kept only the in-frame ones, dropping some. The sample lists about 370,000 clones, just over 90% seen once, with about 0.86% in the top ten. This clone appeared a single time. The study recruited people aged about 18 to 90 years across approximately 25 US areas. All exposed participants met a person with COVID-19 within 2 weeks before entering the study. The sample was PBMCs or T cells enriched from blood (not recorded which). This receptor was taken from a woman in her thirties or forties who had been exposed to COVID-19.

The chain's CDR3 is CASSLWRAGEETQYF. In DNA form, the CDR3 reads TGTGCCAGCAGCTTATGGCGGGCGGGGGAGGAGACCCAGTACTTC. The V gene is TRBV7-2, the J gene TRBJ2-5; 7 bases line up with TRBD2. V lost 2 bases to trimming and J lost 5 bases; unmatched junction nucleotides: 8. The germline V gene has CDR1 SGHTA and CDR2 FQGNSA. The CDR3 spans 15 residues.